The sequence of this T cell receptor (beta chain) was determined in a study of blood T cell repertoires in COVID-19. Study overall: The origin of the acute and convalescent COVID-19 samples was the United States, Italy and Spain. T cells, B-cell-depleted T cells, or PBMCs provided the cDNA or gDNA that served as material.

Germline-derived CDR1 and CDR2 are LGHDT and YNNKEL (reference sequence). CDR3 length: 16 residues. With 0 bases clipped from V and 0 bases from J, the junction kept 4 bases outside the gene matches. As handled by the study authors: Estimation of nucleated cell counts was performed using reference gene primer amplification. Repertoires were generated with immunoSEQ multiplex PCR, while TCRdb's copy carries only in-frame clones and drops some. D and trimming were read from the DNA, whereas the V and J calls and clone size are those reported in that table. The table lists 60,000 or so clones, roughly 74% of them singletons.

The receptor comes from a woman older than 75 with acute or convalescent COVID-19. What was sequenced was peripheral blood. V is TRBV3-1 (or the pseudogene TRBV3-2) and J is TRBJ1-1; 7 bases are a match to TRBD1. CDR3 coding DNA: TGTGCCAGCAGCCAAGAAACCGGGACAGTGAACACTGAAGCTTTCTTT. Residues: CASSQETGTVNTEAFF.